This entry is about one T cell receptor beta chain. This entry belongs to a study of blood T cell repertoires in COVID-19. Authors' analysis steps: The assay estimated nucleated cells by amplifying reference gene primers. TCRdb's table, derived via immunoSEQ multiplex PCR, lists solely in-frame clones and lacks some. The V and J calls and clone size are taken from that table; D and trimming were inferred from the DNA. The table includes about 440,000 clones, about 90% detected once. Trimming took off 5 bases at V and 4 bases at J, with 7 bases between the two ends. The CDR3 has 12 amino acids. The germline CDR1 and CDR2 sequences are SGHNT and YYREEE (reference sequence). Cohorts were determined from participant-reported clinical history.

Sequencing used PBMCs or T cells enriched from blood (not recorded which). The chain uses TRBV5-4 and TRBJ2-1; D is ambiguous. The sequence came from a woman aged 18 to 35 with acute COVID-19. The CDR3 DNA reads TGTGCCAGCAGTGAGAATTACAATGAGCAGTTCTTC. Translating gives CASSENYNEQFF.